This is a list of T cell receptor beta chains from one sample in a study of cytomegalovirus exposure and HLA in healthy donors. The assay was immunoSEQ multiplex PCR, and TCRdb's table has in-frame clones only and misses some. The data hold about 200,000 clones, with roughly four fifths observed a single time. Material: PBMCs. These receptors all stem from a girl aged 2 to 9 in good health and CMV-seronegative. The conserved cysteine and the conserved F or W are not part of the CDR3 here. Each record gives: CDR3 length, V gene, CDR3 protein.

12,TRBV12-5,ASGLALGADEQF
11,TRBV7-2,ASSLAVNQPQH
14,TRBV9,ASSSSSGGATDTQY
11,TRBV7-9,ASQGISGNTIY
13,TRBV6-1,AATRDRLENSPLH
12,TRBV19,ASRNTGGGQPQH
12,TRBV30,AWSPIDRVYGYT
13,TRBV4-1,ASSPQGAEYTEAF
12,TRBV12-5,ASGPGLVNTEAF
13,TRBV27,ASSLGAAPTYEQY
11,TRBV9,ASSSDRFTEAF
13,TRBV7-2,ASSRPLKGEVEQY
13,TRBV5-1,ASRPGLANTGELF
12,TRBV4-1,ASSREGQFTEAF
13,TRBV30,AWGDRGPIYSEAF
15,TRBV7-9,SSSSPLLAGLYNEQF
15,TRBV4-2,ASSQSSARSFDQPQH
14,TRBV5-1,ASSLPPDSTYNEQF
8,TRBV19,ASGGNTIY
10,TRBV30,AWSEPQDTQY
15,TRBV12-5,ASGLLGQGTAGNTIY
11,TRBV6-5,ASSVQGSQPQH
13,TRBV4-1,ASSQGVDRHTEAF
15,TRBV11-2,ASSLGYEEAFADTQY
12,TRBV28,ASSTNNRGPGYT
16,TRBV7-9,ASSLAGTGFGSNQPQH
13,TRBV7-2,ASSLDRDRGGGYT
11,TRBV2,ASSFQGNTEAF
15,TRBV19,ASSIDLTSGAYNEQF
13,TRBV4-1,ASSQLSGSYDIQY
13,TRBV5-1,ASSLFPNRNTEAF
14,TRBV27,ASSSLIAGLTDTQY
11,TRBV18,ASSPEDSYEQY
10,TRBV7-2,ASTVAKNIQY
13,TRBV29-1,SVGEAATSTDTQY
11,TRBV29-1,SVGRGVNQPQH
14,TRBV5-4,ASSPDAASGVYEQY
12,TRBV5-1,ASSLEAGNYGYT
14,TRBV18,ASSPSRTGVDTEAF
13,TRBV6-6,ASSYLAGGATEAF
14,TRBV9,ASSPGKVTGGNTIY
14,TRBV4-2,ASSQATGQGFYEQY
13,TRBV13,ASSVGGGAIDTQY
14,TRBV5-8,ASSRPPGTGPQTQY
12,TRBV6-1,ASSEATGWTEAF
12,TRBV5-4,ASSLEPGHYGYT
13,TRBV29-1,SVSGGAGWGTEAF
15,TRBV27,ASSPSTGPFRYYGYT
14,TRBV11-2,ASSLVGTGAGNTIY
13,TRBV4-1,ASSHHARNRGGYT
12,TRBV27,ASSYDPGGLEQF
11,TRBV5-1,ASSRPGETEAF
14,TRBV25-1,ASSEWGQGPGGEQY
14,TRBV5-6,ASSVAGGRNTGELF
12,TRBV5-1,ASSLASGGDEQY
15,TRBV7-2,ASSLEPLRRLGVTQY
13,TRBV29-1,SVESALAGDRGQY
11,TRBV7-3,ASSLRPGGEQF
14,TRBV5-4,ASSLQGIMVTGELF